Listed below are T cell receptor beta chains from one sample, sequenced in a study of blood T cells in healthy people across ages. TCRdb reanalysed the 5' RACE reads using MiXCR and keeps one entry per CDR3 protein. The sample holds over 950,000 distinct CDR3 sequences, around 54% seen once. The sample consisted of blood. These receptors were obtained from a woman aged 55-75 years in good health. Each CDR3 is given without its conserved first and last residue.

v_call	j_call	cdr3_aa
TRBV7-2	TRBJ2-3	ASSPGLTNTDTQY
TRBV6-6	-	ASSSGLVREQY
TRBV28	TRBJ2-5	ASSRARQSQETQY
TRBV28	TRBJ2-7	ASRRGRPYEQY
TRBV27	TRBJ2-3	ASSLTVGTDTQY
TRBV5-1	TRBJ2-7	ASSLAPSLGYEQY
TRBV20-1	TRBJ2-7	SARATADYEQY
TRBV10-3	TRBJ2-3	AISDSPTSTDTQY
TRBV27	TRBJ2-1	ASTSESSGINEQF
TRBV29-1	TRBJ2-1	STGTSGRAGEQF
TRBV14	TRBJ1-1	ASSPVGLTAENTEAF
TRBV18	TRBJ2-7	ASSLSRVSEQY
TRBV20-1	TRBJ2-7	SARVLEPSTYEQY
TRBV20-1	TRBJ2-5	SAKALRTGMETQY
TRBV5-4	TRBJ2-5	ASSSAGTQETQY
TRBV6-2/TRBV6-3	TRBJ1-5	ASTPRGFDQPQH
TRBV5-1	TRBJ2-1	ASSLSGRPLGNEQF
TRBV12-3/TRBV12-4	TRBJ2-1	ASSPGLLPYNERY
TRBV7-8	TRBJ2-1	ASSLAWGSSYNEQF
TRBV7-2	TRBJ2-7	ASSSGGSGTYEQY
TRBV20-1	TRBJ2-5	SARDLGETQY
TRBV5-1	TRBJ1-1	ASSLQVGSEAF
TRBV14	TRBJ1-1	ASSQQLPNTEAF
TRBV29-1	TRBJ2-2	SGQGGDTGELF
TRBV12-3/TRBV12-4	TRBJ2-1	ASTIGGGGSYNEQF
TRBV29-1	TRBJ2-3	SANLGTGNIDTQY
TRBV6-2/TRBV6-3	TRBJ2-1	ASSWDGMVYNEQF
TRBV12-3/TRBV12-4	TRBJ2-7	ASSLGTSVLQTEQY
TRBV27	TRBJ2-7	ASSLGVKGVYEQY
TRBV4-1	TRBJ1-4	ASSQERQRLEKLF
TRBV4-3	TRBJ2-5	ASSQAPTAGETQY
TRBV7-2	TRBJ1-2	ASSTGTGMYGYT